This T cell receptor beta chain originates from a study of blood T cell repertoires in COVID-19. On the study more broadly: The origin of the acute and convalescent COVID-19 samples was the United States, Italy and Spain. Sources were T cells, B-cell-depleted T cells, or PBMCs; the material itself was cDNA or gDNA.

Original processing methods: For nucleated cells, counts were estimated from reference gene primer amplification. Measured with immunoSEQ multiplex PCR; TCRdb has only the in-frame clones, and not every one. That table is the source of V, J and clone size, and D and trimming were worked out from the DNA. The data show about 300,000 clones, with 90% seen just once and approximately 6.5% held by the top ten. This CDR3 is 20 amino acids long. From germline, CDR1 is SGHNT and CDR2 YENEEA. The J segment lost 2 bases and the V segment lost 1 base, leaving 13 bases of the junction unmatched. Seattle participants joined during active infection and were tracked over time.

This clonotype was sampled from a woman aged 45-65 years with COVID-19, enrolled during active disease. The specimen sequenced was peripheral blood. V is TRBV11-3 and J is TRBJ2-1, with TRBD2 matching over 11 bases. The CDR3 protein is CASSLATSLAGGNTYNEQFF. Here the CDR3 DNA reads TGTGCCAGCAGCTTAGCTACTAGTCTAGCGGGAGGTAATACCTACAATGAGCAGTTCTTC. Variable domain in full (rest from reference TRBV11-3 and TRBJ2-1): EAGVVQSPRYKIIEKKQPVAFWCNPISGHNTLYWYLQNLGQGPELLIRYENEEAVDDSQLPKDRFSAERLKGVDSTLKIQPAELGDSAVYLCASSLATSLAGGNTYNEQFFGPGTRLTVL.